This T cell receptor (beta chain) is from a study of T cell responses to AZD1222 COVID-19 vaccine. Notes on the study in general: Unmutated variant regions are reportedly targeted by nearly half of spike-specific TCRs.

Timing groups of about 4 and about 12 weeks for second doses were pooled. This clone was seen a handful of times. Its antigen remains unknown. Measured with immunoSEQ multiplex PCR; TCRdb has only the in-frame clones, and not every one. There are 30,000 to 40,000 clones in the sample; about 84% occur only once, and around 4% lies in the top ten. The CDR3 has 16 amino acids. CDR1 SGHNT and CDR2 YENEEA come from the germline V gene. The V segment lost 1 base and the J segment 1 base; nucleotides outside the gene matches: 2. The chain has TRBV11-3 and TRBJ2-3, with 10 bases lining up with TRBD2. The sample was peripheral blood, taken 28 days after the second AZD1222 dose. The sequence was obtained from an adult who received the AZD1222 COVID-19 vaccine. The CDR3 sequence is CASSLAGTSGTDTQYF. In DNA, the CDR3 is TGTGCCAGCAGCTTAGCCGGGACTAGCGGCACAGATACGCAGTATTTT.